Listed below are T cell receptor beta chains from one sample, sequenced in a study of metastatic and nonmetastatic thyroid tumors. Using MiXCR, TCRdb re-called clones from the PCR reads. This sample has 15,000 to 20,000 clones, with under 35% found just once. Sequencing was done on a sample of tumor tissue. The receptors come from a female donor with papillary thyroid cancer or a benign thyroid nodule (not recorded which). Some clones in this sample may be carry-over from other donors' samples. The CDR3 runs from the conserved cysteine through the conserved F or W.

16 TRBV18 CASSPPLGRRPGELFF
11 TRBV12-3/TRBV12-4 CARPEAETQYF
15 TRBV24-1 CATSDFRDSYNEQFF
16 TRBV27 CASRPDGREIEETQYF
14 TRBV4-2 CASSQAAGDGELFF
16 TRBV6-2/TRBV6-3 CASSSQGKGDTDTQYF
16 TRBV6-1 CASSTTGIRTNEKLFF
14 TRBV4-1 CASSQEGGGYGYTF
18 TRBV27 CASSFHSGRARVYNEQFF
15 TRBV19 CASNRAVSFKTEAFF
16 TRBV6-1 CASSRTSVKNSYEQYF
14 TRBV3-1 CASSQVDSQETQYF
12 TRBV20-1 CSAMLSNYGYTF
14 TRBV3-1 CATLGPRPFYGYTF
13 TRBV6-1 CASSPRDNYEQYF
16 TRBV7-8 CASSLGRRESRYEQYF
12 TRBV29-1 CSVAETGEGYTF
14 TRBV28 CASSPVTNTGELFF
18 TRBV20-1 CSARGPAPGDSNTDPQYF
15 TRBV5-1 CASSSGGLATGELFF
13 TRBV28 CASSLAEVLGYTF
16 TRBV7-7 CASSQRPVTGNSPLHF
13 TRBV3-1 CASGTPFQETQYF
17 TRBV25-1 CASSAPSGTGITYEQYF
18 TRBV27 CASSKTGGLAGVSAEQYF
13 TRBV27 CASTGGGSYEQYF
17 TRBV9 CANSVRGLAGNTGELFF
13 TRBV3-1 CASSSLDRDEQYF
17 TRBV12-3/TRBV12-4 CASSLEGFGGDSYEQYF
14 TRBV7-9 CSSSKSGGAYEQYF
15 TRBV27 CASRETSGRPDTQYF
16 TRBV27 CASSLSRPSGANVLTF
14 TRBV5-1 CASSLDREVYEQYF
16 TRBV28 CASSSNKVLSGNTIYF
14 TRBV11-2 CASSLDPGPYEQYF
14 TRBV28 CTSSNRDLRFSLDF
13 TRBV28 CASSRSSGDEQFF